This TCR beta chain was found in a study of spatial heterogeneity in lung cancer. TCRdb re-called the 5' RACE reads with MiXCR, one entry per CDR3 protein. The profile shows more than 10,000 distinct CDR3 sequences, roughly 5.2% of them singletons. This CDR3 contains 15 residues. V lost 0 bases and J 0 bases, leaving 11 bases between the germline ends. In germline, CDR1 is DFQATT, CDR2 SNEGSKA (reference sequence). General study points: Mutation tallies in tumors tracked expanded intratumoral alpha and beta TCR counts.

This clonotype was observed at least ten times. Antigen unknown. Time point described: sample taken at primary tumor resection. Unsorted whole RNA of tumor, nontumor lung or frozen PBMC was sequenced. This chain uses TRBV20-1 with TRBJ2-5; no clear D gene. This TCR was sampled from a male donor with early-stage non-small cell lung cancer. The source was lung tumor tissue, collected at surgery. CDR3 coding DNA: TGCAGTGCTAGAGATAGATACTATGACCAAGAGACCCAGTACTTC. Residues: CSARDRYYDQETQYF.